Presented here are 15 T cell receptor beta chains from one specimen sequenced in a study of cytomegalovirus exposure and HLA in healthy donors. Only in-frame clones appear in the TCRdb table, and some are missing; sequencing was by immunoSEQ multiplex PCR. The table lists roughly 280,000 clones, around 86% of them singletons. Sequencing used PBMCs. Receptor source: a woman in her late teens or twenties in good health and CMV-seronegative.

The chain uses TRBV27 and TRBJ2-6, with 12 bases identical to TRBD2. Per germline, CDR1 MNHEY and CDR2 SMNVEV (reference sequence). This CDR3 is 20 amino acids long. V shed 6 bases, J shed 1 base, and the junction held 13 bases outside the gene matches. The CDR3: CASRPGLAGLRVSGANVLTF. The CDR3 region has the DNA TGTGCCAGCAGACCGGGACTAGCGGGTCTTCGTGTATCTGGGGCCAACGTCCTGACTTTC.

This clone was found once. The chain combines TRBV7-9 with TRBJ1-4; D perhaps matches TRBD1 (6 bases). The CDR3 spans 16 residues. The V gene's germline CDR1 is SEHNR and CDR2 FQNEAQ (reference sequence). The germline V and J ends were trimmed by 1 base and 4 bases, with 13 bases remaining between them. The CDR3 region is CASSLGRQEINEKLFF. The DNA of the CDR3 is TGTGCCAGCAGCTTAGGCCGACAGGAGATTAATGAAAAACTGTTTTTT. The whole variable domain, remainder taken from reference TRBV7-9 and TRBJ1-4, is DTGVSQNPRHKITKRGQNVTFRCDPISEHNRLYWYRQTLGQGPEFLTYFQNEAQLEKSRLLSDRFSAERPKGSFSTLEIQRTEQGDSAMYLCASSLGRQEINEKLFFGSGTQLSVL.

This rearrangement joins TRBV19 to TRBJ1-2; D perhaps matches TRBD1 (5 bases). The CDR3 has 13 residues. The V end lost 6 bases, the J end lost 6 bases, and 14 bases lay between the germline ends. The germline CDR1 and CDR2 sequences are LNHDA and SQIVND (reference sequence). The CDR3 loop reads CASRPGIGHGYTF. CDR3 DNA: TGTGCCAGTAGACCAGGGATCGGGCATGGCTACACCTTC.

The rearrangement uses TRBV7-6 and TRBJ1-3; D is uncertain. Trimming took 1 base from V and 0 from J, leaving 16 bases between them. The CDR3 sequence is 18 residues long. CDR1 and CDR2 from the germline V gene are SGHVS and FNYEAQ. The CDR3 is CASSLGFRQVHSGNTIYF. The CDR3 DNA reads TGTGCCAGCAGCTTAGGGTTCCGGCAGGTACACTCTGGAAACACCATATATTTT.

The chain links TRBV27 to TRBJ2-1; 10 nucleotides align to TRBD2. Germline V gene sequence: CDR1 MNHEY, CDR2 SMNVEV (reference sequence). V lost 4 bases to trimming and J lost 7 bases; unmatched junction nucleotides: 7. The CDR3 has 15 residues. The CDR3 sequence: CASSWRAGGPNEQFF. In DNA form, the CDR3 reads TGTGCCAGCAGTTGGCGAGCGGGAGGGCCAAATGAGCAGTTCTTC.

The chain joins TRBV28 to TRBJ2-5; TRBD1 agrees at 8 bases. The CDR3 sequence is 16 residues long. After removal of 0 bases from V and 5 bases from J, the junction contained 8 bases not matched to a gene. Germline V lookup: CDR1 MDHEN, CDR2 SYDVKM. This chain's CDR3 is CASSLWQGAQVETQYF. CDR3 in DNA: TGTGCCAGCAGTTTATGGCAGGGGGCGCAAGTGGAGACCCAGTACTTC.

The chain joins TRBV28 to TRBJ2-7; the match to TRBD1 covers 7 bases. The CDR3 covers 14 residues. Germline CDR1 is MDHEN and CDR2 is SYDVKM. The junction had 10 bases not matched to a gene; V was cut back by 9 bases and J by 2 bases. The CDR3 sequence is CASRVGTDPYEQYF. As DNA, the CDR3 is TGTGCCAGTAGGGTTGGGACAGACCCCTACGAGCAGTACTTC.

The CDR3 nucleotides read TGCGCCAGCAGCTTGGCCCCAGGGTTCCAACGCTCGAACACTGAAGCTTTCTTT. It codes for CASSLAPGFQRSNTEAFF. The gene calls are TRBV5-1 and TRBJ1-1, with D possibly being TRBD1 (5 bases). V lost 0 bases and J lost 1, with 19 bases in between. Germline V lookup: CDR1 SGHRS, CDR2 YFSETQ. The CDR3 runs to 18 residues.

CDR3 amino acids: CASSGESYEQYF. As DNA, the CDR3 is TGTGCCAGCAGCGGAGAGTCCTACGAGCAGTACTTC. The chain employs TRBV9 and TRBJ2-7; D gene unclear. The CDR3 spans 12 residues. Germline CDR1 SGDLS, CDR2 YYNGEE. With 3 bases removed from V and 1 base from J, the gap between germline ends came to 5 bases.

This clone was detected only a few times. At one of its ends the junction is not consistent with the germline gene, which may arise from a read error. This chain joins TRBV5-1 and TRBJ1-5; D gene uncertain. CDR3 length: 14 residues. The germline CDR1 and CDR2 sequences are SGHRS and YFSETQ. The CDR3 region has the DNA TGCGCCAGCAGCTTGTCGGCGGGCAACCAGCCCCAGCATTTT. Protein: CASSLSAGNQPQHF.

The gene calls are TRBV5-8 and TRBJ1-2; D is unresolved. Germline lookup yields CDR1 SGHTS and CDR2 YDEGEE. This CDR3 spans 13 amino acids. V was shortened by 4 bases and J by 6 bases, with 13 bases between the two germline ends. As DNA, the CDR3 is TGTGCCAGCAGCCGGAGGGTGGGAGATGGCTACACCTTC. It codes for CASSRRVGDGYTF.

The CDR3 protein is CASSTGQGAGGYTF. DNA for the CDR3: TGTGCCAGTAGTACTGGACAGGGGGCAGGAGGCTACACCTTC. The J gene is TRBJ1-2, the V gene TRBV19; TRBD1 aligns across 11 bases. V was clipped by 4 bases and J by 8 bases; unmatched bases: 6. The germline V gene encodes CDR1 LNHDA and CDR2 SQIVND (reference sequence). This CDR3 is 14 amino acids long.

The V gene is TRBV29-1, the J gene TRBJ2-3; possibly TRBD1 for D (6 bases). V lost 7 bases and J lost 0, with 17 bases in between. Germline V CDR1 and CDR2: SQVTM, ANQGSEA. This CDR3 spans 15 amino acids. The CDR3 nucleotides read TGCAGCGCCACCCGACAGGCTGCTAGCACAGATACGCAGTATTTT. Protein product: CSATRQAASTDTQYF.

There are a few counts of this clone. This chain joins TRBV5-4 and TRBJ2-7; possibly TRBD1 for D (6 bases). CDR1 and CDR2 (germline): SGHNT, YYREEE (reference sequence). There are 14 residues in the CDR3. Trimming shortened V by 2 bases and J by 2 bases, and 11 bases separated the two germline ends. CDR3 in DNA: TGTGCCAGCAGCTTCGAGACAGGAGCCTACGAGCAGTACTTC. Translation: CASSFETGAYEQYF.

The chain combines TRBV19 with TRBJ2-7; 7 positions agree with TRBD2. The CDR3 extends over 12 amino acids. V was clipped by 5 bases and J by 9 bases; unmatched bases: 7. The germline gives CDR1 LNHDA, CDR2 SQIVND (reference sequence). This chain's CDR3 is CASSEGLNPQYF. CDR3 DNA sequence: TGTGCCAGTAGTGAGGGACTAAACCCGCAGTACTTC.